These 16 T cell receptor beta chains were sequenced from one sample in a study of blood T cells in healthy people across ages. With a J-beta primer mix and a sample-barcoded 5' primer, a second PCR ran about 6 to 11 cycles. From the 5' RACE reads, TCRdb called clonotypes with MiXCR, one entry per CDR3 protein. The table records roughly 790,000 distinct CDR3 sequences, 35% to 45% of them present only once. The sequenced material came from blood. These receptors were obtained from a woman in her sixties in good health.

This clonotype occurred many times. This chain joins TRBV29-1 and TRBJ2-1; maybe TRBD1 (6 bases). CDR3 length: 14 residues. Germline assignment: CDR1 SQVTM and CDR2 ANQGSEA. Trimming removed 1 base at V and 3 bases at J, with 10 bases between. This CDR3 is CSVEGQGIYNEQFF. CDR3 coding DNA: TGCAGCGTTGAAGGCCAGGGGATCTACAATGAGCAGTTCTTC.

CDR3 region: CASYSSGANVLTF. In nucleotides, the CDR3 is TGTGCCAGTTATAGCTCTGGGGCCAACGTCCTGACTTTC. V is TRBV28 and J is TRBJ2-6; D is undetermined. With 9 bases removed from V and 0 bases from J, the gap between germline ends came to 6 bases. The germline gives CDR1 MDHEN, CDR2 SYDVKM. This CDR3 has 13 residues.

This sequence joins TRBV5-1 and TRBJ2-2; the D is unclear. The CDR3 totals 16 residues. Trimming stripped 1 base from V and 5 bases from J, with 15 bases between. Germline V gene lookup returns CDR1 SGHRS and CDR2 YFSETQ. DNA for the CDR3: TGCGCCAGCAGCTTGTTTGCCGGGTCCGGAACCGGGGAGCTGTTTTTT. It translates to CASSLFAGSGTGELFF.

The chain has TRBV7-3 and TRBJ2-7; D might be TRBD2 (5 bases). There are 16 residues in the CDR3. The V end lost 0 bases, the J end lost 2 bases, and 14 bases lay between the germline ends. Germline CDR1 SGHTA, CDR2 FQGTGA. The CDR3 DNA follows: TGTGCCAGCAGCTTAACGGTCGCGGTGACTACCTACGAGCAGTACTTC. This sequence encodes CASSLTVAVTTYEQYF.

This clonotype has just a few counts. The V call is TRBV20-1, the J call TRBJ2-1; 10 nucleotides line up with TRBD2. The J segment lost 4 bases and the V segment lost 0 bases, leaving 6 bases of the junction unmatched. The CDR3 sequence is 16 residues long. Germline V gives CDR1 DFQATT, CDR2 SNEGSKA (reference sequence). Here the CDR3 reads CSARDGASGSYNEQFF. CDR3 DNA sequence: TGCAGTGCTAGAGATGGGGCTAGCGGGAGTTACAATGAGCAGTTCTTC.

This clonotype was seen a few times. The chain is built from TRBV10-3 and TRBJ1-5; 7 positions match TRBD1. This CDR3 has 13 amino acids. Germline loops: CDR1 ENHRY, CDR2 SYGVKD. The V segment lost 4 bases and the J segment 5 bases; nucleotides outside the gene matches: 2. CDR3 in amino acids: CAISVDRHQPQHF. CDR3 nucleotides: TGTGCCATCAGTGTGGACAGGCATCAGCCCCAGCATTTT.

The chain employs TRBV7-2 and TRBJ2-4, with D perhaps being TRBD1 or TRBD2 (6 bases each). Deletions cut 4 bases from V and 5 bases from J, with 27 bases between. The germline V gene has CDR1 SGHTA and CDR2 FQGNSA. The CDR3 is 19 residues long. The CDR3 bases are TGTGCCAGCAGCTCGCTAGGGCGCTCCAGGGTAGGGGGGCAAAACATTCAGTACTTC. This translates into CASSSLGRSRVGGQNIQYF.

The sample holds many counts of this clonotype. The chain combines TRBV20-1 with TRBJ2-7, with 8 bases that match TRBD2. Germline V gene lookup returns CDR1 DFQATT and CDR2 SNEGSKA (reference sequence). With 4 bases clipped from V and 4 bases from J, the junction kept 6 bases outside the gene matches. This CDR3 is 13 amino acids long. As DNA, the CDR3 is TGCAGTGCTACGACAACTAGCGGTTACGAGCAGTACTTC. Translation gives CSATTTSGYEQYF.

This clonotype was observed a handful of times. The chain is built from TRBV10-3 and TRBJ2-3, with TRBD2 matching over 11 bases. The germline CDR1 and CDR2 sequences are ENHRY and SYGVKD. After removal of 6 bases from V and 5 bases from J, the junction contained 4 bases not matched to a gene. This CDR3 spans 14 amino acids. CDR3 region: CAIRLAGVQDTQYF. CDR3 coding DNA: TGTGCCATCAGACTAGCGGGGGTTCAAGATACGCAGTATTTT.

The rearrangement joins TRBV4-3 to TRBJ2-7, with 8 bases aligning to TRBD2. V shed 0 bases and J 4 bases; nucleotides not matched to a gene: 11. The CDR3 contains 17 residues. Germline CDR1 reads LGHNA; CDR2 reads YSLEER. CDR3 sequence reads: CASSQDYGSGIIYEQYF. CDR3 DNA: TGCGCCAGCAGCCAAGATTATGGTAGCGGGATTATATACGAGCAGTACTTC.

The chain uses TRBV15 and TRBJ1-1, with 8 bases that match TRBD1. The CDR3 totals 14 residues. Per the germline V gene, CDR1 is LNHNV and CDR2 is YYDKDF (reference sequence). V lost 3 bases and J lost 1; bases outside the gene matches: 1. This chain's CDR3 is CATSSGTGNTEAFF. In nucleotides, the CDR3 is TGTGCCACCAGCAGTGGGACAGGGAACACTGAAGCTTTCTTT.

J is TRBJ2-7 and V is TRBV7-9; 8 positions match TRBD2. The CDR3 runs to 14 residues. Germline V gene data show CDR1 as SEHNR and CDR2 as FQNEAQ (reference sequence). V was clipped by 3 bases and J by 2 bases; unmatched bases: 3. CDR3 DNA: TGTGCCAGCAGCTTTAGCGGGGAAGCCTACGAGCAGTACTTC. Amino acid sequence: CASSFSGEAYEQYF.

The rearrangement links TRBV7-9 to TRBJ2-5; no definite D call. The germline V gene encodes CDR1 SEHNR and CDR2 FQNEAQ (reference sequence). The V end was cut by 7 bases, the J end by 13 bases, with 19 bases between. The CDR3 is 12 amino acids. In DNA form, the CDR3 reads TGTGCCAGCACCGACCATAAGTCCGAGCGGTACTTC. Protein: CASTDHKSERYF. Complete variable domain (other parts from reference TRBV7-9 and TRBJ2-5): DTGVSQNPRHKITKRGQNVTFRCDPISEHNRLYWYRQTLGQGPEFLTYFQNEAQLEKSRLLSDRFSAERPKGSFSTLEIQRTEQGDSAMYLCASTDHKSERYFGPGTRLLVL.

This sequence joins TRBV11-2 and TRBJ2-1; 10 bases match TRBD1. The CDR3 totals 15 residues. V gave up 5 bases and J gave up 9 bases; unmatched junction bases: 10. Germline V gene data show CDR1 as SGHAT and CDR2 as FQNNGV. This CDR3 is CASSPGTGALLEQFF. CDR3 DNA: TGTGCCAGCAGCCCCGGGACAGGGGCTTTACTTGAGCAGTTCTTC.

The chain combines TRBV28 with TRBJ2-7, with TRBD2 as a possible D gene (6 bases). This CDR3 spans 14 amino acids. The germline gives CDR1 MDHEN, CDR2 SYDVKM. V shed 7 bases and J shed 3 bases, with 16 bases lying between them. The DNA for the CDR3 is TGTGCCAGCACTAAACGACTAGAGATCTACGAGCAGTACTTC. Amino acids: CASTKRLEIYEQYF.

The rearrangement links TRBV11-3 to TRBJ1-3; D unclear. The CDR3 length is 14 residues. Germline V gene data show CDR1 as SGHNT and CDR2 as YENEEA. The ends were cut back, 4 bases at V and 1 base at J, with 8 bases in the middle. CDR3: CASSWDPSGNTIYF. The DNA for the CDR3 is TGTGCCAGCAGCTGGGATCCGTCTGGAAACACCATATATTTT.